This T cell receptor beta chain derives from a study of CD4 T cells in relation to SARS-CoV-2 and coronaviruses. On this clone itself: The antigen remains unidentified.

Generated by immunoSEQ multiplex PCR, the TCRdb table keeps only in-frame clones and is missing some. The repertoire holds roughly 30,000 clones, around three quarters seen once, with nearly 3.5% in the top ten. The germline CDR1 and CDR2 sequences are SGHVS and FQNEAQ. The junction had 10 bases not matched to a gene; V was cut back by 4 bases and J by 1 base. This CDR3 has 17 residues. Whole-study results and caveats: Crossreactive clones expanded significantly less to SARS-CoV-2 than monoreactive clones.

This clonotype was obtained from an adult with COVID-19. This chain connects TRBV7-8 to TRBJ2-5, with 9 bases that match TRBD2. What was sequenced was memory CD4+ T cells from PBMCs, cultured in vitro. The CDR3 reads CASSWFSGTSRQETQYF. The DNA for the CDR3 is TGTGCCAGCAGCTGGTTCTCCGGGACTAGCCGCCAAGAGACCCAGTACTTC.